Listed here are 15 T cell receptor beta chains from one sample, sequenced in a study of blood T cell repertoires in COVID-19. Repertoires were generated with immunoSEQ multiplex PCR, while TCRdb's copy carries only in-frame clones and drops some. The sample lists approximately 160,000 clones, approximately 91% seen once, with 0.45% to 0.65% in the top ten. Source material: peripheral blood. The source of these receptors is a man aged 45 to 65 with acute or convalescent COVID-19.

This clone was observed a few times. V and J are TRBV7-9 and TRBJ1-1, with D unclear. The V and J ends lost 7 bases and 7 bases respectively, with 10 bases between them. The germline CDR1 and CDR2 sequences are SEHNR and FQNEAQ (reference sequence). The CDR3 is 11 amino acids. CDR3: CASKLEGEAFF. Written as DNA, the CDR3 is TGTGCCAGCAAGTTAGAGGGTGAAGCTTTCTTT.

The chain is built from TRBV3-1 (or the pseudogene TRBV3-2) and TRBJ1-6; D is undetermined. The V and J ends lost 1 base and 7 bases respectively, with 17 bases between them. This CDR3 comprises 17 residues. Germline V lookup: CDR1 LGHDT, CDR2 YNNKEL (reference sequence). CDR3 in amino acids: CASSQANRLPGNSPLHF. In nucleotides, the CDR3 is TGTGCCAGCAGCCAAGCAAATCGCCTACCGGGGAATTCACCCCTCCACTTT.

This rearrangement joins TRBV28 to TRBJ2-7; 10 nucleotides agree with TRBD2. The V gene's germline CDR1 is MDHEN and CDR2 SYDVKM. The CDR3 spans 13 residues. V was clipped by 9 bases and J by 7 bases; unmatched bases: 9. This CDR3 is CASKAGGPTEQYF. CDR3 DNA sequence: TGTGCCAGTAAAGCGGGAGGGCCTACGGAGCAGTACTTC.

The chain has TRBV13 and TRBJ2-5; 8 bases align to TRBD2. This CDR3 contains 15 residues. Germline CDR1 and CDR2: PRHDT and FYEKMQ (reference sequence). The V gene end was trimmed by 1 base and the J gene end by 4 bases; junction bases not matched to a gene: 5. CDR3 sequence (DNA): TGTGCCAGCAGCTTAGAACCGGGAGGGCGAGAGACCCAGTACTTC. Protein: CASSLEPGGRETQYF.

V and J are TRBV2 and TRBJ1-2; D not resolved. The CDR3 runs 14 residues. The germline V gene encodes CDR1 SNHLY and CDR2 FYNNEI. Trimming stripped 6 bases from V and 2 bases from J, with 13 bases between. The CDR3 spells CASSAGERNYGYTF. The CDR3 region has the DNA TGTGCCAGCAGCGCGGGTGAGCGGAACTATGGCTACACCTTC. Complete variable domain (other parts from reference TRBV2 and TRBJ1-2): EPEVTQTPSHQVTQMGQEVILRCVPISNHLYFYWYRQILGQKVEFLVSFYNNEISEKSEIFDDQFSVERPDGSNFTLKIRSTKLEDSAMYFCASSAGERNYGYTFGSGTRLTVV.

This clone appeared once. The rearrangement links TRBV28 to TRBJ2-5; TRBD1 might be the D (6 bases). CDR3 length: 14 residues. V lost 5 bases and J lost 1, with 11 bases in between. The V gene's germline CDR1 is MDHEN and CDR2 SYDVKM. CDR3 DNA: TGTGCCAGCAGTCTACAGGGTGGCCAAGAGACCCAGTACTTC. Its protein product is CASSLQGGQETQYF.

This clone is a singleton in its sample. The rearrangement uses TRBV11-2 and TRBJ2-3; D is perhaps TRBD2 (5 bases). Germline CDR1 and CDR2: SGHAT and FQNNGV. This CDR3 spans 15 amino acids. The V gene lost 0 bases and the J gene lost 4 bases, with 11 bases spanning the gap. CDR3 DNA sequence: TGTGCCAGCAGCTTAGACGGGAACCGTGCAGATACGCAGTATTTT. Translated, it gives CASSLDGNRADTQYF.

The chain employs TRBV27 and TRBJ2-1; 8 bases are shared with TRBD2. This CDR3 is built from 14 residues. Looked up from germline, CDR1 is MNHEY and CDR2 is SMNVEV (reference sequence). V shed 4 bases, J shed 3 bases, and the junction held 2 bases outside the gene matches. The CDR3 loop reads CASSSRGGYNEQFF. As DNA, the CDR3 is TGTGCCAGCAGTTCACGGGGGGGCTACAATGAGCAGTTCTTC.

The chain uses TRBV29-1 and TRBJ2-3; D remains unclear. The germline V gene has CDR1 SQVTM and CDR2 ANQGSEA. The CDR3 has 13 amino acids. V lost 2 bases and J lost 0, with 6 bases in between. The CDR3 sequence: CSVEKQSTDTQYF. DNA of the CDR3: TGCAGCGTTGAAAAACAGAGCACAGATACGCAGTATTTT.

The chain links TRBV2 to TRBJ2-7; tentatively, D is TRBD2 (5 bases). Per the germline V gene, CDR1 is SNHLY and CDR2 is FYNNEI. The CDR3 covers 12 residues. Trimming stripped 7 bases from V and 0 bases from J, with 7 bases between. The CDR3 nucleotides read TGTGCCAGCAAGGCGGGCTCCTACGAGCAGTACTTC. This translates into CASKAGSYEQYF.

The CDR3 here is CASSFSSSGNTIYF. CDR3 coding DNA: TGTGCCAGCAGTTTTTCTAGCTCTGGAAACACCATATATTTT. The genes are TRBV27 and TRBJ1-3; D is unresolved. CDR1 and CDR2 from the germline V gene are MNHEY and SMNVEV (reference sequence). The CDR3 runs 14 residues. The V end lost 3 bases, the J end lost 0 bases, and 6 bases lay between the germline ends.

The rearrangement uses TRBV3-1 (or the pseudogene TRBV3-2) and TRBJ2-5, with a weak D call TRBD2 (6 bases). Germline V gene sequence: CDR1 LGHDT, CDR2 YNNKEL (reference sequence). The V gene lost 0 bases and the J gene lost 5 bases, with 10 bases spanning the gap. The CDR3 is made up of 14 amino acids. The CDR3 sequence is CASSQEGGFETQYF. CDR3 bases: TGTGCCAGCAGCCAAGAGGGGGGTTTCGAGACCCAGTACTTC.

The chain joins TRBV24-1 to TRBJ2-1; D might be TRBD1 (6 bases). The V gene's germline CDR1 is KGHDR and CDR2 SFDVKD. The V end lost 6 bases, the J end lost 4 bases, and 18 bases lay between the germline ends. The CDR3 totals 16 residues. The CDR3 loop is CATSRQEPPNYNEQFF. CDR3 sequence (DNA): TGTGCCACCAGTAGACAGGAGCCTCCCAATTACAATGAGCAGTTCTTC.

This clone was seen a handful of times. The chain carries TRBV21-1 and TRBJ1-2. TRBV21-1 represents a pseudogene. CDR3 size: 16 residues. Written as DNA, the CDR3 is TGTGCCAGCAGCCCCTTAGGGGGGGAATCTAACTATGGCTACACCTTC. This codes for CASSPLGGESNYGYTF.

V and J are TRBV2 and TRBJ2-5; possible D gene TRBD2, 7 bases. V lost 2 bases and J lost 2, with 18 bases in between. The CDR3 loop spans 17 amino acids. Germline V gene sequence: CDR1 SNHLY, CDR2 FYNNEI. CDR3 nucleotides: TGTGCCAGCAGTGAATCCGTGGGGGGGCCTGTACAAGAGACCCAGTACTTC. Translated: CASSESVGGPVQETQYF.